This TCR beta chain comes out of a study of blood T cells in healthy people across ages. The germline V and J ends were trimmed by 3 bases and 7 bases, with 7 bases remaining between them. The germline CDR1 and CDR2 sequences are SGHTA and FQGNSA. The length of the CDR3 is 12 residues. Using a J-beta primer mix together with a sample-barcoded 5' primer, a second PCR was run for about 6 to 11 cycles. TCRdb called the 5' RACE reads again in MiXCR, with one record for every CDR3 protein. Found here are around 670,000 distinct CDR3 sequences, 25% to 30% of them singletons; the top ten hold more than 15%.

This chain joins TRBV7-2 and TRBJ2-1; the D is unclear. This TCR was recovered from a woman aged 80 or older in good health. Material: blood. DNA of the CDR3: TGTGCCAGCAGCTTGCAGGCGAATGAGCAGTTCTTC. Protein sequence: CASSLQANEQFF.